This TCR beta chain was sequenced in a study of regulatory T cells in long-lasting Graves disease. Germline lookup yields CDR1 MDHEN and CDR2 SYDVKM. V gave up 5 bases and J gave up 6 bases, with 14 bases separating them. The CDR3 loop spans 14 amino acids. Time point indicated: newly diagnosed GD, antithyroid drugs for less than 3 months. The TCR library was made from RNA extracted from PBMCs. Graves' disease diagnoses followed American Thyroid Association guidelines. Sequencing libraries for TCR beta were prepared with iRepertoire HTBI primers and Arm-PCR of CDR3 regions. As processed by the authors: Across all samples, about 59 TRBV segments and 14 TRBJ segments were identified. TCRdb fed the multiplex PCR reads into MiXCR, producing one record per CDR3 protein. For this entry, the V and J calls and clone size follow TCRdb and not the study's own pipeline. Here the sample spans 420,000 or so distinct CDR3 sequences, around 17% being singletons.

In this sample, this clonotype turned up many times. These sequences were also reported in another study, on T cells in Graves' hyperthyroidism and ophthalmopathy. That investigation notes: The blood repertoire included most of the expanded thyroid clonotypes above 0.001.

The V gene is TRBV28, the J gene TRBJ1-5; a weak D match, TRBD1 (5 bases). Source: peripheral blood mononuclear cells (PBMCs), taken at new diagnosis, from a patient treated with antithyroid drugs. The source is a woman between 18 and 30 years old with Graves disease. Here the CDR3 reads CASSLQGGGQPQHF. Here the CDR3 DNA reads TGTGCCAGCAGTCTTCAGGGAGGAGGTCAGCCCCAGCATTTT.